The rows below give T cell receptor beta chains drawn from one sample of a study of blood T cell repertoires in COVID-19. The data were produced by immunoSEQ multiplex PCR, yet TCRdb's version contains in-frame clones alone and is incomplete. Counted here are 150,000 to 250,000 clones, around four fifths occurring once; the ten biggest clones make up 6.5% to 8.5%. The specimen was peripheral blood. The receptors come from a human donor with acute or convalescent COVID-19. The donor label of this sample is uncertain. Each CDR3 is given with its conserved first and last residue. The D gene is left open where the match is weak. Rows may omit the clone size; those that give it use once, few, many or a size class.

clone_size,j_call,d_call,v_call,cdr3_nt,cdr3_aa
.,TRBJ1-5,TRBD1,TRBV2,TGTGCCAGCGGTGACAGGGGGCTGGGCAATCAGCCCCAGCATTTT,CASGDRGLGNQPQHF
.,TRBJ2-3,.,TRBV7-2,TGTGCCAGCAGCTTCTTTCTAGCGACTAGCACAGATACGCAGTATTTT,CASSFFLATSTDTQYF
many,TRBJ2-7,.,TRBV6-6,TGTGCCAGCAGTTACGCCAGGGGAGTCGAGCAGTACTTC,CASSYARGVEQYF
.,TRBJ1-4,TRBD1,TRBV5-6,TGTGCCAGCAGCTCACAGGGGGGAGGCGAAAAACTGTTTTTT,CASSSQGGGEKLFF
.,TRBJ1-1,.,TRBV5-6,TGTGCCAGCAGCGGGTGGGGCGCTGAAGCTTTCTTT,CASSGWGAEAFF
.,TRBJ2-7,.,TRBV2,TGTGCCAGCAGTTCCCCCCCTCGAGGGCAGTACTTC,CASSSPPRGQYF
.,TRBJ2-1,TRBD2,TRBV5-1,TGCGCCAGCAGCTTGGATGGGAGCGGGGATGAGCAGTTCTTC,CASSLDGSGDEQFF
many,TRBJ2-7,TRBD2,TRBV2,TGTGCCAGCAGTGGGACTAGCGGGAACTACGAGCAGTACTTC,CASSGTSGNYEQYF
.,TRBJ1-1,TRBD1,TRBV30,TGTGCCTGGGAGACAGGGCCCTCCACTGAAGCTTTCTTT,CAWETGPSTEAFF
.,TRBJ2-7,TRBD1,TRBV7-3,TGTGCCAGCAGCTCAGGGGGCAGCGAGCAGTACTTC,CASSSGGSEQYF
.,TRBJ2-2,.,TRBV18,TGTGCCAGCTCTTCTCAATCACCTTTCAGCGGGGAGCTGTTTTTT,CASSSQSPFSGELFF
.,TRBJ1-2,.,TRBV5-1,TGCGCCAGCAGCTTAGACAGTTCTAACTATGGCTACACCTTC,CASSLDSSNYGYTF
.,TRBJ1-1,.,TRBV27,TGTGCCAGCAGTTTATCCACTGGGCAAAGAAGTACTGAAGCTTTCTTT,CASSLSTGQRSTEAFF
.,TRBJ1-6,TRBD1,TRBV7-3,TGTGCCAGCAGAGATACCGGGACAGTTAATAATTCACCCCTCCACTTT,CASRDTGTVNNSPLHF
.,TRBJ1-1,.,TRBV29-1,TGCAGCGTGGTTAGTCAGGTGTCCAACACTGAAGCTTTCTTT,CSVVSQVSNTEAFF
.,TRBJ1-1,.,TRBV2,TGTGCCAGCAGTGTGGACAGAATGAACACTGAAGCTTTCTTT,CASSVDRMNTEAFF
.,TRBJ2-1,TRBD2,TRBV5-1,TGCGCCAGCAGCTTATCACCGGGACTAGAGAATGAGCAGTTCTTC,CASSLSPGLENEQFF
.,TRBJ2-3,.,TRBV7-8,TGTGCCAGCAGCTTAGTGCGGAGAACAGATACGCAGTATTTT,CASSLVRRTDTQYF
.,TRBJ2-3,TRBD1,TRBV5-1,TGCGCCAGCAGCTTGGGACAGGGTCTAGATACGCAGTATTTT,CASSLGQGLDTQYF
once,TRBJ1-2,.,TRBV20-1,TGCAGTGCTAGTCCTGAGTATGGCTACACCTTC,CSASPEYGYTF
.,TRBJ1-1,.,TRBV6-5,TGTGCCAGCAGTTACTCTGGAGGGGTGAACACTGAAGCTTTCTTT,CASSYSGGVNTEAFF
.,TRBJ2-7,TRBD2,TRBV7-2,TGTGCCAGCAGCTTAGAAGGCGGGAGAGGCAGCGAGCAGTACTTC,CASSLEGGRGSEQYF
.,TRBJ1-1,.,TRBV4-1,TGCGCCAGCAGCCAAGAACCGACAGCGAACACTGAAGCTTTCTTT,CASSQEPTANTEAFF
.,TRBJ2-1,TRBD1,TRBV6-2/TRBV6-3,TGTGCCAGCAGTTACTCGATTATAGGAAACTTCACGGACAGGGGTTACGGGCAGTTCTTC,CASSYSIIGNFTDRGYGQFF
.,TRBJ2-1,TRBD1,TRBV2,TGTGCCAGCAGCTTCCCAGGGGGACAGGGGAGCAATGAGCAGTTCTTC,CASSFPGGQGSNEQFF
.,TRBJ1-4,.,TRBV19,TGTGCCAGTAGTATAGACGCAAACCGGGAAAAACTGTTTTTT,CASSIDANREKLFF
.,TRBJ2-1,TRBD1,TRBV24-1,TGTGCCACCAGTGATCCCAGGGGGCGGGGAGTTGATGAGCAGTTCTTC,CATSDPRGRGVDEQFF
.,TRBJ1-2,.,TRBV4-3,TGCGCCAGCAGCCAAGATGTGTCGTTGAACTATGGCTACACCTTC,CASSQDVSLNYGYTF
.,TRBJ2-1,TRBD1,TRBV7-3,TGTGCCAGCAGTTCTGGGACAGGGCCCTACAATGAGCAGTTCTTC,CASSSGTGPYNEQFF
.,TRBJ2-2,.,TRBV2,TGTGCCAGCAGCAAGAATACAGGGTACACCGGGGAGCTGTTTTTT,CASSKNTGYTGELFF
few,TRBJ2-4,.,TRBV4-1,TGCGCCAGCAGCCAAGCCCTAGAGGCCAAAAACATTCAGTACTTC,CASSQALEAKNIQYF
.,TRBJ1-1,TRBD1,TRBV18,TGTGCCAGCTCACCGGGACAGGGCGGCACTGAAGCTTTCTTT,CASSPGQGGTEAFF
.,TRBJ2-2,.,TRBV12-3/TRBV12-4,TGTGCCAGCAGTTTACGAGGGTCCGGGGAGCTGTTTTTT,CASSLRGSGELFF
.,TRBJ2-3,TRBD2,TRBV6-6,TGTGCCAGCAGTCGAGGACTAGCGGGCGCAGATACGCAGTATTTT,CASSRGLAGADTQYF
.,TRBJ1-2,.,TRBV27,TGTGCCAGCAGTTTATCGAGGGCTAACTATGGCTACACCTTC,CASSLSRANYGYTF
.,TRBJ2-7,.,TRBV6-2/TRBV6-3,TGTGCCAGCAGTGACCAGGCATTTTCCTACGAGCAGTACTTC,CASSDQAFSYEQYF
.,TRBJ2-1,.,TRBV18,TGTGCCAGCTCACAACTCTCTAGCGTAAGCTCCTACAATGAGCAGTTCTTC,CASSQLSSVSSYNEQFF
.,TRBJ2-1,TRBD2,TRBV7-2,TGTGCCAGCAGCTTAATTAGCCTAGCGGGAGCTAATGAGCAGTTCTTC,CASSLISLAGANEQFF
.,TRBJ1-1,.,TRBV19,TGTGCCAGTAGTCCTCGTCGGGGCACTGAAGCTTTCTTT,CASSPRRGTEAFF
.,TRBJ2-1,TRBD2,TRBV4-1,TGCGCCAGCAGCCAGCACCGACGACTAGCGGGAGGAAGTTCCCCACCCGAGCAGTTCTTC,CASSQHRRLAGGSSPPEQFF
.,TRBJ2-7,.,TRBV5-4,TGTGCCAGCAGCTACCCGGGACTCCGCTCGGGCGAGCAGTACTTC,CASSYPGLRSGEQYF
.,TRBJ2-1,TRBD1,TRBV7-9,TGTGCCAGCAGCCCGCGGACAGGGAGCTCCTACAATGAGCAGTTCTTC,CASSPRTGSSYNEQFF
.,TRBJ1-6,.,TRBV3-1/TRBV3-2,TGTGCCAGCAGCCAGGGGAGCTCCTATAATTCACCCCTCCACTTT,CASSQGSSYNSPLHF
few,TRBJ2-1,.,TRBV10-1,TGCGCCAGCAGTGAGAACTTTTACAATGAGCAGTTCTTC,CASSENFYNEQFF
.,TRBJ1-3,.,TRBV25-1,TGTGCCAGCAGTGGACTCTCGGGGGTTTCTGGAAACACCATATATTTT,CASSGLSGVSGNTIYF
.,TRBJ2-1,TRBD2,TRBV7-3,TGTGCCAGCAGCCGGGGGACTAGCGGGGTTAATGAGCAGTTCTTC,CASSRGTSGVNEQFF
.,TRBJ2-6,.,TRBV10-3,TGTGCCATCGGACGGGACTCTGGGGCCAACGTCCTGACTTTC,CAIGRDSGANVLTF
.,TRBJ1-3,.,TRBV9,TGTGCCAGCAGCGTTGGGACCCGGAGGGACACCATATATTTT,CASSVGTRRDTIYF
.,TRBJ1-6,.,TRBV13,TGTGCCAGCAGCTTAGACCGGGACACCTCCTATAATTCACCCCTCCACTTT,CASSLDRDTSYNSPLHF
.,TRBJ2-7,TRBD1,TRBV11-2,TGTGCCAGCAGCACCTCGGGACAGGGGCACGGCGAGCAGTACTTC,CASSTSGQGHGEQYF
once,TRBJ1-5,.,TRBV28,TGTGCCAGCAGTTCACCGGGGAGCAATCAGCCCCAGCATTTT,CASSSPGSNQPQHF
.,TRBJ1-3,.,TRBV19,TGTGCCAGTAGTCGCACTACTTCTGGAAACACCATATATTTT,CASSRTTSGNTIYF
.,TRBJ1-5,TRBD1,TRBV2,TGTGCCAGCAGTGAAGAGGCAGGGGGCGGTCAGCCCCAGCATTTT,CASSEEAGGGQPQHF
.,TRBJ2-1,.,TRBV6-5,TGTGCCAGCAGACCGACTCTCAGCTCCTACAATGAGCAGTTCTTC,CASRPTLSSYNEQFF
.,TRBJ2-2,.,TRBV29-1,TGCAGCGTTGCCGGGGACACCGGGGAGCTGTTTTTT,CSVAGDTGELFF
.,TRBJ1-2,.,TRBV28,TGTGCCAGCAGGTCCCTCTATGGCTACACCTTC,CASRSLYGYTF
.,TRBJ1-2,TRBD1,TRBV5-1,TGCGCCAGCAGCAGGGGACAGGTTCGCGACGGTATTGGCTACACCTTC,CASSRGQVRDGIGYTF